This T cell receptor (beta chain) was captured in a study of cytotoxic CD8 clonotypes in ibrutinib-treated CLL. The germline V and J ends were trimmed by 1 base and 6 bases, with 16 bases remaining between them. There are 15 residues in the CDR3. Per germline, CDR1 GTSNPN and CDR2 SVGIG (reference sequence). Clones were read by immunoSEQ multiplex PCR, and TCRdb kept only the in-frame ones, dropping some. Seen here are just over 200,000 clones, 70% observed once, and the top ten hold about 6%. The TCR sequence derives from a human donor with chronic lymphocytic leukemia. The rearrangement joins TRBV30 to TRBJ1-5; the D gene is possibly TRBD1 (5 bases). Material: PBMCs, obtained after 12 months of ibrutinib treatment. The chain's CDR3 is CAWSAELRGVQPQHF. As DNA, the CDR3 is TGTGCCTGGAGTGCCGAACTTCGGGGGGTTCAGCCCCAGCATTTT.